Listed here are 27 T cell receptor beta chains from one sample, sequenced in a study of blood T cell repertoires in COVID-19 (dated by TCRdb to about 2020). The protocol used for the library was the immunoSEQ multiplex PCR assay. The clones in this table, taken by TCRdb from immuneACCESS, are in-frame only. Not every clone is retained; where verified, under half of the shortfall comes from an unresolved V gene, and the cause of the rest is unknown. In all, the sample holds about 250,000 clones, and approximately 86% of those were seen once. 1.5% to 2% of the sample lies in the top ten. Specimen: peripheral blood. The receptors were sampled from a woman aged 60 to 75 who had recovered from COVID-19.

This chain connects TRBV29-1 to TRBJ2-7; D not certain. Germline loops: CDR1 SQVTM, CDR2 ANQGSEA. Trimming removed 3 bases from V and 3 bases from J, with 9 bases in between. The CDR3 runs to 12 residues. CDR3 nucleotide sequence: TGCAGCGTTGAGCTTGGCAGCTACGAGCAGTACTTC. It encodes CSVELGSYEQYF.

The rearrangement uses TRBV5-4 and TRBJ2-7, with 9 bases lining up with TRBD1. The CDR3 length is 15 residues. Losses at the gene ends were 4 bases for V and 5 bases for J; bases not matched to a gene: 10. Germline CDR1 is SGHNT and CDR2 is YYREEE (reference sequence). CDR3 sequence (DNA): TGTGCCAGCAGCATCCCGGGACAGGGTAACAACGAGCAGTACTTC. Amino acids: CASSIPGQGNNEQYF.

V and J are TRBV27 and TRBJ2-5, with TRBD1 matching over 7 bases. Germline CDR1 MNHEY, CDR2 SMNVEV (reference sequence). The trim removed 4 bases at V and 6 bases at J, leaving 11 bases unmatched. This CDR3 has 15 residues. The CDR3 DNA follows: TGTGCCAGCAGTTCCGTGACAGGGTTACTGCAGACCCAGTACTTC. This codes for CASSSVTGLLQTQYF.

The rearrangement joins TRBV11-2 to TRBJ2-6, with D possibly TRBD1 on 6 matching bases. V was pared by 5 bases and J by 0 bases, with 8 bases between. The CDR3 is 15 amino acids. Germline CDR1 is SGHAT and CDR2 is FQNNGV. The CDR3 spells CASSVTGSGANVLTF. The CDR3 region has the DNA TGTGCCAGCAGCGTGACAGGCTCTGGGGCCAACGTCCTGACTTTC.

The gene calls are TRBV9 and TRBJ1-6, with D tentatively TRBD1 (6 bases). Between the trimmed V and J ends, which lost 4 bases and 2 bases, there was a span of 13 bases. The CDR3 covers 16 residues. Germline V CDR1 and CDR2: SGDLS, YYNGEE. This CDR3 reads CASSKHRETYNSPLHF. The CDR3 DNA reads TGTGCCAGCAGCAAACACAGGGAGACCTATAATTCACCCCTCCACTTT.

The rearrangement links TRBV19 to TRBJ2-5; 8 bases are shared with TRBD1. The CDR3 consists of 19 residues. In germline, CDR1 is LNHDA, CDR2 SQIVND (reference sequence). V trimming: 6 bases; J trimming: 3 bases; junction bases outside the gene matches: 21. As DNA, the CDR3 is TGTGCCAGTAGGGGGGCCGGGTCTTGGGGCAGGGGGCTCGAAGAGACCCAGTACTTC. As protein: CASRGAGSWGRGLEETQYF.

The CDR3: CASSGRAGGEKLFF. The CDR3 DNA follows: TGTGCCAGCAGCGGTAGGGCAGGAGGGGAAAAACTGTTTTTT. The chain couples TRBV2 to TRBJ1-4; unclear D gene. This CDR3 is built from 14 residues. Germline V gene lookup returns CDR1 SNHLY and CDR2 FYNNEI. V was clipped by 6 bases and J by 8 bases, with 16 bases between them.

The rearrangement links TRBV5-1 to TRBJ2-1, with 14 bases fitting TRBD2. The length of the CDR3 is 18 residues. The V segment lost 3 bases and the J segment 8 bases; nucleotides outside the gene matches: 13. From germline, CDR1 is SGHRS and CDR2 YFSETQ. CDR3 in amino acids: CASSSGTSGGGVLDEQFF. The CDR3 DNA reads TGCGCCAGCAGCTCCGGGACTAGCGGGGGAGGCGTTTTGGATGAGCAGTTCTTC.

The chain joins TRBV24-1 to TRBJ2-3; the match to TRBD2 covers 11 bases. CDR1 is KGHDR, CDR2 SFDVKD, per germline. After removal of 8 bases from V and 0 bases from J, the junction contained 15 bases not matched to a gene. This CDR3 contains 19 residues. The CDR3 loop reads CATTVPSGGRRTSTDTQYF. CDR3 in DNA: TGTGCCACCACGGTGCCTAGCGGGGGGCGAAGAACTAGCACAGATACGCAGTATTTT.

Here the CDR3 DNA reads TGTGCCACCAGTGCACCAGGGGGAGCTCTGCAAGAGACCCAGTACTTC. It is translated as CATSAPGGALQETQYF. The chain employs TRBV24-1 and TRBJ2-5, with 7 bases lining up with TRBD1. The CDR3 consists of 16 residues. V lost 5 bases, J lost 2 bases, and 10 bases stayed unmatched. From germline, CDR1 is KGHDR and CDR2 SFDVKD.

The chain uses TRBV5-5 and TRBJ2-7; D is undetermined. The CDR3 covers 15 residues. The ends were cut back, 3 bases at V and 0 bases at J, with 13 bases in the middle. Germline V gene lookup returns CDR1 SGHKS and CDR2 YYEKEE (reference sequence). This CDR3 is CASSSRWPDSYEQYF. The CDR3, as DNA: TGTGCCAGCAGCTCGAGGTGGCCCGACTCCTACGAGCAGTACTTC.

V and J are TRBV9 and TRBJ1-3, with TRBD1 identical over 8 bases. The germline V gene has CDR1 SGDLS and CDR2 YYNGEE. The junction had 8 bases not matched to a gene; V was cut back by 4 bases and J by 2 bases. The CDR3 extends over 16 amino acids. The CDR3 DNA is TGTGCCAGCAGCCCGAGGACAGGGAGCACTGGAAACACCATATATTTT. Its protein product is CASSPRTGSTGNTIYF.

This chain joins TRBV7-2 and TRBJ2-3; the D gene is possibly TRBD2 (5 bases). The V and J ends lost 1 base and 4 bases respectively, with 12 bases between them. There are 15 residues in the CDR3. CDR1 SGHTA and CDR2 FQGNSA come from the germline V gene. As DNA, the CDR3 is TGTGCCAGCAGCTTAGATTCGTGGGGAGCAGATACGCAGTATTTT. Encoded protein: CASSLDSWGADTQYF.

The chain combines TRBV5-6 with TRBJ2-3, with a tentative D call TRBD1 (5 bases). V was shortened by 3 bases and J by 6 bases, with 17 bases between the two germline ends. The germline CDR1 and CDR2 sequences are SGHDT and YYEEEE. The CDR3 runs to 15 residues. The DNA for the CDR3 is TGTGCCAGCAGCTGGGTGACAGTTTCGTCCGATACGCAGTATTTT. This translates into CASSWVTVSSDTQYF.

V usage is TRBV2 and J usage is TRBJ1-2; D is unresolved. Per the germline V gene, CDR1 is SNHLY and CDR2 is FYNNEI. The CDR3 runs to 12 residues. V lost 5 bases and J 2 bases, leaving 6 bases between the germline ends. CDR3 DNA sequence: TGTGCCAGCAGTTTCGAGAACTATGGCTACACCTTC. Translation gives CASSFENYGYTF.

The chain carries TRBV7-3 and TRBJ1-1; no clear D gene. Germline V CDR1 and CDR2: SGHTA, FQGTGA. CDR3 length equals 13 residues. Trimming took 5 bases from V and 1 from J, leaving 8 bases between them. CDR3 DNA: TGTGCCAGCAGCCCGGGAAAGAACACTGAAGCTTTCTTT. Translated, it gives CASSPGKNTEAFF.

This rearrangement joins TRBV27 to TRBJ2-7; 9 nucleotides agree with TRBD2. The germline V gene has CDR1 MNHEY and CDR2 SMNVEV (reference sequence). With 5 bases clipped from V and 6 bases from J, the junction kept 11 bases outside the gene matches. The CDR3 is 15 residues long. CDR3 coding DNA: TGTGCCAGCAGTCCGTTGGGCGGGGGGGACGTCGAGCAGTACTTC. It translates to CASSPLGGGDVEQYF.

V and J are TRBV19 and TRBJ1-2; D possibly corresponds to TRBD1 (6 bases). The germline gives CDR1 LNHDA, CDR2 SQIVND (reference sequence). The CDR3 has 14 amino acids. Trimming took off 5 bases at V and 5 bases at J, with 15 bases between the two ends. CDR3 nucleotides: TGTGCCAGTAGTCCCCGGGGCAGGGGTTATGGCTACACCTTC. It translates to CASSPRGRGYGYTF.

The rearrangement uses TRBV19 and TRBJ2-7, with D possibly being TRBD2 (5 bases). Trimming removed 3 bases from V and 0 bases from J, with 12 bases in between. Germline V lookup: CDR1 LNHDA, CDR2 SQIVND (reference sequence). The CDR3 contains 15 residues. The chain's CDR3 is CASSIGDTSSYEQYF. As DNA, the CDR3 is TGTGCCAGTAGTATTGGAGACACTAGCTCCTACGAGCAGTACTTC. The whole variable domain, remainder taken from reference TRBV19 and TRBJ2-7, is DGGITQSPKYLFRKEGQNVTLSCEQNLNHDAMYWYRQDPGQGLRLIYYSQIVNDFQKGDIAEGYSVSREKKESFPLTVTSAQKNPTAFYLCASSIGDTSSYEQYFGPGTRLTVT.

The V gene is TRBV2, the J gene TRBJ1-1; 8 bases match TRBD1. The germline V gene encodes CDR1 SNHLY and CDR2 FYNNEI. The junction had 6 bases not matched to a gene; V was cut back by 7 bases and J by 5 bases. CDR3 size: 13 residues. CDR3 sequence reads: CASTQDRETEAFF. CDR3 bases: TGTGCCAGCACCCAGGACAGGGAGACTGAAGCTTTCTTT.

J is TRBJ1-4 and V is TRBV6-6; perhaps TRBD1 as D (5 bases). V lost 0 bases and J 8 bases, leaving 7 bases between the germline ends. Germline V gene lookup returns CDR1 MNHNY and CDR2 SVGAGI (reference sequence). CDR3 size: 13 residues. CDR3 DNA sequence: TGTGCCAGCAGTTACTCGGGGGGAGAAAAACTGTTTTTT. Protein sequence: CASSYSGGEKLFF.

This rearrangement joins TRBV12-3 or TRBV12-4 to TRBJ1-1; D is uncertain. This CDR3 is built from 13 residues. With 3 bases removed from V and 6 bases from J, the gap between germline ends came to 11 bases. CDR3 DNA: TGTGCCAGCAGTTTCCCGGACGGGGCTGAAGCTTTCTTT. Translation gives CASSFPDGAEAFF.

The chain is built from TRBV5-6 and TRBJ2-2; perhaps TRBD1 as D (5 bases). V shed 1 base and J shed 5 bases, with 9 bases lying between them. The CDR3 covers 14 residues. Germline loops: CDR1 SGHDT, CDR2 YYEEEE. The CDR3 coding sequence is TGTGCCAGCAGCTTGCCCCAGGGAACCGGGGAGCTGTTTTTT. It codes for CASSLPQGTGELFF.

This chain connects TRBV29-1 to TRBJ2-1; 14 nucleotides line up with TRBD2. Per the germline V gene, CDR1 is SQVTM and CDR2 is ANQGSEA. The CDR3 is 15 residues long. Trimming took 4 bases from V and 7 from J; bases not matched to a gene: 6. The CDR3 here is CSVGRLAGGDNEQFF. For the CDR3, the DNA is TGCAGCGTTGGGAGACTAGCGGGGGGGGATAATGAGCAGTTCTTC.

For the CDR3, the DNA is TGCGCCAGCAGCTTGGAGGTGGGACAGCTTGAAGCTTTCTTT. Its translation: CASSLEVGQLEAFF. The V gene is TRBV5-1, the J gene TRBJ1-1; 7 nucleotides line up with TRBD1. The CDR3 totals 14 residues. With V trimmed by 0 bases and J by 7 bases, 6 bases remained unmatched. The V gene's germline CDR1 is SGHRS and CDR2 YFSETQ.

This clone appeared a few times. The V and J genes are TRBV4-1 and TRBJ1-6, with 9 bases that match TRBD1. The V segment lost 4 bases and the J segment 8 bases; nucleotides outside the gene matches: 3. Germline V gene data show CDR1 as MGHRA and CDR2 as YSYEKL. The CDR3 is made up of 14 amino acids. The CDR3 bases are TGCGCCAGCAGCCCGACAGGGGGAGATTCACCCCTCCACTTT. It encodes CASSPTGGDSPLHF.

Only a few counts were recorded for this clone. The J gene is TRBJ1-2, the V gene TRBV4-1; no reliable D call. Germline values: CDR1 MGHRA, CDR2 YSYEKL. Trimming removed 0 bases from V and 7 bases from J, with 21 bases in between. The CDR3 totals 17 residues. CDR3 protein: CASSQDPSGGGALGYTF. The CDR3 DNA is TGCGCCAGCAGCCAAGATCCTTCGGGCGGAGGTGCACTTGGCTACACCTTC.